Described below is a single T cell receptor beta chain sequence and its context. Its specificity is not known. This entry belongs to a study of regulatory T cells in long-lasting Graves disease. General study findings and limits: Persistent disease preferred TRBV28, TRBJ1-2 and TRBJ2-5; new disease, TRBV20-1 and TRBJ2-1.

Time point specified: persistent/refractory GD, antithyroid drugs over 5 years with positive TRAb. PBMC-derived RNA was used for the TCR library. This CDR3 spans 15 amino acids. From germline, CDR1 is LNHDA and CDR2 SQIVND (reference sequence). V shed 7 bases, J shed 2 bases, and the junction held 7 bases outside the gene matches. TCR beta libraries were built with iRepertoire HTBI primers and Arm-PCR of CDR3 regions. TCRdb fed the multiplex PCR reads into MiXCR, producing one record per CDR3 protein. Among more than 650,000 distinct CDR3 sequences, 30% were seen once, and the ten largest hold roughly 41%.

The source material was peripheral blood mononuclear cells (PBMCs), sampled when the disease was refractory, from a patient treated with antithyroid drugs. The receptor was derived from a female donor with Graves disease. This chain links TRBV19 with TRBJ1-2; 10 nucleotides match TRBD1. CDR3 sequence (DNA): TGTGCCAGTAACCCGACAGGGGGCAGAAACTATGGCTACACCTTC. Translated, it gives CASNPTGGRNYGYTF.